This T cell receptor beta chain comes out of a study of shared clonotypes between healthy human individuals. The V gene end was trimmed by 5 bases and the J gene end by 5 bases; junction bases not matched to a gene: 12. Germline V lookup: CDR1 LNHDA, CDR2 SQIVND (reference sequence). The CDR3 has 16 residues. As processed by the authors: Quality scores were absent from the junction-only immunoSEQ sequences, so filtering differed. Some clones are missing from TCRdb's copy, which holds only in-frame ones; the method was immunoSEQ multiplex PCR. From that table come the V and J calls and clone size; the DNA was used to work out D and trimming. The sample yields a few million clones, around nine tenths seen once. Comments on this clone: Its antigen is as yet unknown.

General study results and limits: Only blood underwent sampling, and tissue repertoires likely differ.

Healthy adults negative for HIV, lacking recent acute infections or vaccinations, served as donors. The gene calls are TRBV19 and TRBJ1-1, with 9 bases matching TRBD1. This TCR was sampled from a man aged 18 to 30 in good health. Sequenced sample: naive CD4+ T cells sorted from blood. Sample subset: CD45RA+ positively selected. The CDR3, as DNA: TGTGCCAGTAGTTCCTACCTTCGACAGGGGGGGACTGAAGCTTTCTTT. It encodes CASSSYLRQGGTEAFF. The full variable domain, completed using reference TRBV19 and TRBJ1-1, is DGGITQSPKYLFRKEGQNVTLSCEQNLNHDAMYWYRQDPGQGLRLIYYSQIVNDFQKGDIAEGYSVSREKKESFPLTVTSAQKNPTAFYLCASSSYLRQGGTEAFFGQGTRLTVV.